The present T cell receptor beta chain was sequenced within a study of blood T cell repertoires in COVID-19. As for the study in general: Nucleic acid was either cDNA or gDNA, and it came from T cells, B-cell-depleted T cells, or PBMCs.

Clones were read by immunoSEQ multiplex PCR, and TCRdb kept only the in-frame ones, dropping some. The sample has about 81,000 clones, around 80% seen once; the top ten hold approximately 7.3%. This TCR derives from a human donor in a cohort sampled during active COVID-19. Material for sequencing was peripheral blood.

CDR3 sequence: CASSAGRRYGYTF. In DNA form, the CDR3 reads TGCGCCAGCAGCGCAGGGAGGAGGTATGGCTACACCTTC. The J gene is TRBJ1-2, the V gene TRBV5-1; a possible D gene is TRBD1 (5 bases). The CDR3 is 13 amino acids. Deletions cut 4 bases from V and 5 bases from J, with 12 bases between. CDR1 and CDR2 from the germline V gene are SGHRS and YFSETQ.